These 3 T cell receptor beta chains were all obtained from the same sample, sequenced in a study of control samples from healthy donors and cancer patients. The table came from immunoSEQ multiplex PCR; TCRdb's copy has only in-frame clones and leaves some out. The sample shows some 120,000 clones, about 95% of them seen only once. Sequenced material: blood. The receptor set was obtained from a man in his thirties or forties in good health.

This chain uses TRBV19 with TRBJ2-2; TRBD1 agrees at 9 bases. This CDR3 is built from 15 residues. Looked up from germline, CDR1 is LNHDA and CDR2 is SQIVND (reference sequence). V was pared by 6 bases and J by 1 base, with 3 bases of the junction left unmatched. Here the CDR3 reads CASRMGQGNTGELFF. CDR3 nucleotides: TGTGCCAGTAGGATGGGACAGGGGAACACCGGGGAGCTGTTTTTT.

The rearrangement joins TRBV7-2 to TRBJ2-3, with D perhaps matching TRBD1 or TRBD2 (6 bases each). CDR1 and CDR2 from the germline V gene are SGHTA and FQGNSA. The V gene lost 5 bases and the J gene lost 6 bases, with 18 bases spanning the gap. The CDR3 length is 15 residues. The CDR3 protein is CASSGGPFEFDTQYF. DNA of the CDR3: TGTGCCAGCAGCGGGGGGCCTTTTGAGTTCGATACGCAGTATTTT.

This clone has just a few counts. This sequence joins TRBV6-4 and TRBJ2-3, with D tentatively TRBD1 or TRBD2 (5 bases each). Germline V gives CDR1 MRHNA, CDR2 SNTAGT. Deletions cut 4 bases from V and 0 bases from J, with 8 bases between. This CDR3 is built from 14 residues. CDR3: CASSAEGSTDTQYF. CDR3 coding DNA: TGTGCCAGCAGTGCCGAGGGGAGCACAGATACGCAGTATTTT.